These 2 T cell receptor beta chains originate from one sample sequenced in a study of T cell repertoires in cytomegalovirus infection (dated by TCRdb to between 2019 and 2020). These receptors have no identified antigens. The treatment or condition label for this specimen denotes: in vitro stimulation with specific CMV peptide epitopes to enrich CMV-specific T cells. Instrument on record: Illumina HiSeq 1500. The public sequencing data were trimmed at Q25 with fastp and processed into clonotypes with MiXCR by TCRdb, which kept only in-frame beta chains. Rows merge per CDR3 protein into single entries with the most common DNA and genes. In this sample the table shows over 100,000 distinct CDR3 sequences, around 29% of which occur a single time. The biggest ten clones account for 80% to 85% of the sample. Sequenced material: CD8+ T cells from cultured PBMCs, taken from culture after CMV antigen stimulation. The receptor source for this set is a human donor in good health (CMV status not recorded). Some clones in this sample may be carry-over from other donors' samples.

At least ten counts were recorded for this clonotype. The chain recombines TRBV24-1 with TRBJ2-1; a weak D match, TRBD1 (6 bases). Germline V CDR1 and CDR2: KGHDR, SFDVKD. Trimming cost V 5 bases and J 2 bases, with 12 bases left between them. The CDR3 has 15 amino acids. CDR3 in amino acids: CATSAKQGTYNEQFF. The CDR3 bases are TGTGCCACCAGTGCCAAACAGGGCACCTACAATGAGCAGTTCTTC.

The chain joins TRBV7-9 to TRBJ2-5, with a possible D match to TRBD1 (8 bases). Trimming left V 5 bases short and J 2 bases short, with 15 bases between. The CDR3 sequence is 15 residues long. The germline CDR1 and CDR2 sequences are SEHNR and FQNEAQ (reference sequence). The CDR3 loop is CASSNRGGDQETQYF. The CDR3 DNA reads as TGTGCCAGCAGCAACAGGGGGGGCGATCAAGAGACCCAGTACTTC.